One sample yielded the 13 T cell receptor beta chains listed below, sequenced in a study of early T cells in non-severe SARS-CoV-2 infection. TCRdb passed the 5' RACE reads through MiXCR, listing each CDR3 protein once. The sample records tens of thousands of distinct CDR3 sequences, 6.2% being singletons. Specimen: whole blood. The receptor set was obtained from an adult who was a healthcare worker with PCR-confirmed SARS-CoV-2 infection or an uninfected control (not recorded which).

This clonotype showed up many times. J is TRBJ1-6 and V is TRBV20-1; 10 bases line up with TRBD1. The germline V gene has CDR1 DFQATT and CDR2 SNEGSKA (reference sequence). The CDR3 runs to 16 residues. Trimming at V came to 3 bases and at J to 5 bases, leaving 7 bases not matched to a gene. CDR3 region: CSARDRTGGDNSPLHF. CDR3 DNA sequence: TGCAGTGCTAGGGATCGGACAGGGGGGGATAATTCACCCCTCCACTTT.

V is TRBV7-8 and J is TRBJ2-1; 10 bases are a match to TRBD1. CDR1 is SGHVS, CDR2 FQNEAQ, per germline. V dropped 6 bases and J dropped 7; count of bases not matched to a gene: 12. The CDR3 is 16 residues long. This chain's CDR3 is CASSLVGQGMRNEQFF. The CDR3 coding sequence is TGTGCCAGCAGTCTGGTGGGACAGGGGATGAGGAATGAGCAGTTCTTC.

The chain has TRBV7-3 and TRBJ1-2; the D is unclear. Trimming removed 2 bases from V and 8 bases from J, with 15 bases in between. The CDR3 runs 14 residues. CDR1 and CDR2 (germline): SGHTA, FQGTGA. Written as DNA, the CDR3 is TGTGCCAGCAGCTTACAGCCCACCAGCGGGGGCTACACCTTC. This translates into CASSLQPTSGGYTF. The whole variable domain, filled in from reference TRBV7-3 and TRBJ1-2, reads GAGVSQTPSNKVTEKGKYVELRCDPISGHTALYWYRQSLGQGPEFLIYFQGTGAADDSGLPNDRFFAVRPEGSVSTLKIQRTERGDSAVYLCASSLQPTSGGYTFGSGTRLTVV.

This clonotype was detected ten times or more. CDR3 in DNA: TGTGCCAGCAACTCGGGGACAGGGAGCGGGACCCAGTACTTC. Amino acids: CASNSGTGSGTQYF. The rearrangement uses TRBV6-5 and TRBJ2-5, with TRBD1 matching 9 bases. J was trimmed by 7 bases and V by 7 bases; bases with no gene match: 10. This CDR3 region has 14 residues. CDR1 is MNHEY, CDR2 SVGAGI, per germline.

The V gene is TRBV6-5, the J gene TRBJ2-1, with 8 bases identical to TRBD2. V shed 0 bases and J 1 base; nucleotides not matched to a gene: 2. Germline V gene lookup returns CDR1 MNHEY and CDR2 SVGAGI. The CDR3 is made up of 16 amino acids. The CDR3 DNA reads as TGTGCCAGCAGTTACTCGGGACTAGGATCCTACAATGAGCAGTTCTTC. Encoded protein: CASSYSGLGSYNEQFF.

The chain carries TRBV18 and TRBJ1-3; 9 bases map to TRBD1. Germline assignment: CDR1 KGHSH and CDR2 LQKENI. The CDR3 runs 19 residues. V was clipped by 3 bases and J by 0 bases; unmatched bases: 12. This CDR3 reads CASSPRTGANFDSGNTIYF. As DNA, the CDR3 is TGTGCCAGCTCACCGAGGACAGGGGCCAATTTCGACTCTGGAAACACCATATATTTT.

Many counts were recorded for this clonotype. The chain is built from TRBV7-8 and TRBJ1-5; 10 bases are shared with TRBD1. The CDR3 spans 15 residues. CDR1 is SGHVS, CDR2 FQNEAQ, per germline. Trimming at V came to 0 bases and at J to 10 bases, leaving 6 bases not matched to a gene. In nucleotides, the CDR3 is TGTGCCAGCAGCTTAGCCGGGACAGGGGTTGAACCCCAGCATTTT. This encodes CASSLAGTGVEPQHF.

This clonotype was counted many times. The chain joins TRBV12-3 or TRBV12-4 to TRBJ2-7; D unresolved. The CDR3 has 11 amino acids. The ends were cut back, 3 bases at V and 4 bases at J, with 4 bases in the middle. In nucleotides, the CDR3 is TGTGCCAGCAGTTTTCGGTACGAGCAGTACTTC. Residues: CASSFRYEQYF.

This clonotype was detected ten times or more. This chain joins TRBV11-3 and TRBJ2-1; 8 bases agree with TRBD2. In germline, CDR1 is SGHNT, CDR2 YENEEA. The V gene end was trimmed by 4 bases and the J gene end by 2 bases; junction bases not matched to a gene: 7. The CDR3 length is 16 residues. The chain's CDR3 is CASSSIPGGPYNEQFF. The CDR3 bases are TGTGCCAGCAGCTCCATACCGGGGGGGCCCTACAATGAGCAGTTCTTC.

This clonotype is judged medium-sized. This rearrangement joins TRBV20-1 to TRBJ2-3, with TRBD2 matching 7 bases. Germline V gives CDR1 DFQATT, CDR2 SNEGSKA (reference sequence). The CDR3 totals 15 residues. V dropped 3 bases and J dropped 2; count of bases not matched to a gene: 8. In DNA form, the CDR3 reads TGCAGTGCTAGTGGTAGCTGGGACTACACAGATACGCAGTATTTT. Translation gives CSASGSWDYTDTQYF.

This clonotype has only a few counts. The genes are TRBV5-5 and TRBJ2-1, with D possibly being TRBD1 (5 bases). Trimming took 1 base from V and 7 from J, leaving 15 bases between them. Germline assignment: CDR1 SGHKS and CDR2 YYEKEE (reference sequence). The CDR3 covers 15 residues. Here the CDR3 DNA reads TGTGCCAGCAGCTTGTTCGGACACCTACGAAATGAGCAGTTCTTC. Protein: CASSLFGHLRNEQFF.

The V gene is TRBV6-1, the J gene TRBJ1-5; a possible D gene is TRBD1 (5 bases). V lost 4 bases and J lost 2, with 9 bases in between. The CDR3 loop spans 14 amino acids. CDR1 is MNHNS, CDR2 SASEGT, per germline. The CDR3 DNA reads TGTGCCAGCAGTGTGCCGGGGGGCAATCAGCCCCAGCATTTT. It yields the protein CASSVPGGNQPQHF.

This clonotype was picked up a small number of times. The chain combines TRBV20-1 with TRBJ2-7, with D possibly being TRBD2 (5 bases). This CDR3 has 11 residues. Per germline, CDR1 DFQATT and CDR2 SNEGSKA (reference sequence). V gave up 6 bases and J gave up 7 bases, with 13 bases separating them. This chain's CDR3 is CSALEGREQYF. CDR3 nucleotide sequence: TGCAGTGCCCTAGAGGGTAGGGAGCAGTACTTC.